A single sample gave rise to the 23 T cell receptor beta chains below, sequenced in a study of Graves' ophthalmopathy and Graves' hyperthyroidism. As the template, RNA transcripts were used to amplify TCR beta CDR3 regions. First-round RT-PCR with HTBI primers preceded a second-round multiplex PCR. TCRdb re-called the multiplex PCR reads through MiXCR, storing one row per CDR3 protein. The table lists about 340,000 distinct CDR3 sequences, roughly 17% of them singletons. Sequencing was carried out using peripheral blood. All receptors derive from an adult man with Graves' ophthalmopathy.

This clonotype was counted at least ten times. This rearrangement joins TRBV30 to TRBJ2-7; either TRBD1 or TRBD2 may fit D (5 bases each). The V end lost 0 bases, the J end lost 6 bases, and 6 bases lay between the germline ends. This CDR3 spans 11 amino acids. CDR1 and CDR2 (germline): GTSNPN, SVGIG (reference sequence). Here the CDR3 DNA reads TGTGCCTGGAGTGTTGGGGGCGAGCAGTACTTC. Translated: CAWSVGGEQYF.

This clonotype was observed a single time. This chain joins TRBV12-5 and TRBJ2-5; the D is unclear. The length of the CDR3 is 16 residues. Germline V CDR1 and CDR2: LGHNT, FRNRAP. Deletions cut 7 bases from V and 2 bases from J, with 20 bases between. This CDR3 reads CASADSTVTHQETQYF. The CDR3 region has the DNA TGTGCTAGTGCCGATTCGACGGTAACCCATCAAGAGACCCAGTACTTC.

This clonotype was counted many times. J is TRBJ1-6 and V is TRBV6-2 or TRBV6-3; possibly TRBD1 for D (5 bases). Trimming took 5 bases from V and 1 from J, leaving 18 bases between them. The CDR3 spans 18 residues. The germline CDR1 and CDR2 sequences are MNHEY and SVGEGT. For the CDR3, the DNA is TGTGCCAGCAGTCCCGGGGACGCACGTCGGTCCTATAATTCACCCCTCCACTTT. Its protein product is CASSPGDARRSYNSPLHF.

The CDR3 DNA follows: TGTGCCAGCACTCGACAGTCAGGTCAGCCCCAGCATTTT. Protein product: CASTRQSGQPQHF. The V and J genes are TRBV6-1 and TRBJ1-5; D possibly corresponds to TRBD1 (5 bases). This CDR3 has 13 amino acids. CDR1 MNHNS and CDR2 SASEGT come from the germline V gene. V was shortened by 7 bases and J by 6 bases, with 13 bases between the two germline ends.

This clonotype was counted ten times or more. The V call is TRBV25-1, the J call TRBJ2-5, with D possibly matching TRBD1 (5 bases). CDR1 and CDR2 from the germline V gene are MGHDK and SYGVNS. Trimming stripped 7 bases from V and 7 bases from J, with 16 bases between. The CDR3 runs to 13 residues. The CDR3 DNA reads TGTGCCAGCAAGCAGGGCTTGTTTGGGACCCAGTACTTC. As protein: CASKQGLFGTQYF.

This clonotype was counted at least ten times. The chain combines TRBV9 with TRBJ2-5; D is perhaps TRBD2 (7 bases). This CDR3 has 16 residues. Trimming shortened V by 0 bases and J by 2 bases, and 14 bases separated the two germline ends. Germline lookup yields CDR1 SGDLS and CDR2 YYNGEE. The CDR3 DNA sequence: TGTGCCAGCAGCGTAGAGGCGGGGGCCGTACAAGAGACCCAGTACTTC. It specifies CASSVEAGAVQETQYF.

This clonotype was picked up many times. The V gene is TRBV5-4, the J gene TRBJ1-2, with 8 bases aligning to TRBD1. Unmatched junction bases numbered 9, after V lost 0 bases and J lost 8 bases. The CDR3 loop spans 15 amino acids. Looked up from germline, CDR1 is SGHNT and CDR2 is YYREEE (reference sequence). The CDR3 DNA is TGTGCCAGCAGCTTGGCCGTGGGACAGGCGCGCGGCTACACCTTC. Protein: CASSLAVGQARGYTF.

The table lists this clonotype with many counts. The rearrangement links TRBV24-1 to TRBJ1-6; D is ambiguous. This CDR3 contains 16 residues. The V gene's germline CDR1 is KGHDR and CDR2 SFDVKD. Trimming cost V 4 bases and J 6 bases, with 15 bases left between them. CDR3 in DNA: TGTGCCACCAGTGAAGGTGGTGAAGGTCCTAATTCACCCCTCCACTTT. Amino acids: CATSEGGEGPNSPLHF.

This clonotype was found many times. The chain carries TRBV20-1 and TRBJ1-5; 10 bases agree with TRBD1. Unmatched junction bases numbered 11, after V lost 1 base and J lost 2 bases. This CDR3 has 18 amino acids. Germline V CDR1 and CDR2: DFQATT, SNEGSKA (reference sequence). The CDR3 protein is CSARGRLGQGMRNQPQHF. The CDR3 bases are TGCAGTGCTAGAGGGCGGTTGGGACAGGGGATGCGCAATCAGCCCCAGCATTTT.

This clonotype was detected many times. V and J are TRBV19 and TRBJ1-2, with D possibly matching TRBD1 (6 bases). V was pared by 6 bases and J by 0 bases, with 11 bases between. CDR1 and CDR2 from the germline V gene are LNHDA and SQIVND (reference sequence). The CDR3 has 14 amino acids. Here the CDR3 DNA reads TGTGCCAGTAGCAAAGGACAGACTAACTATGGCTACACCTTC. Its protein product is CASSKGQTNYGYTF.

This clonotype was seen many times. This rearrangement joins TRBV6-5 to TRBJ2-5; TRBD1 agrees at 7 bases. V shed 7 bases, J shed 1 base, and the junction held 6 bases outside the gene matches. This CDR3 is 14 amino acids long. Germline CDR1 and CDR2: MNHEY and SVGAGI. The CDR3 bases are TGTGCCAGCAATCAACAGGGGTTCCAAGAGACCCAGTACTTC. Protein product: CASNQQGFQETQYF.

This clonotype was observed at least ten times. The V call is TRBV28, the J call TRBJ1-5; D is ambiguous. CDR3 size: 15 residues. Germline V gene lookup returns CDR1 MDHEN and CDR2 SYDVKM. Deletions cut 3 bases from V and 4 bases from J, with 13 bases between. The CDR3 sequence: CASSLGSGVNQPQHF. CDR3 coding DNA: TGTGCCAGCAGTTTGGGGTCAGGAGTAAATCAGCCCCAGCATTTT.

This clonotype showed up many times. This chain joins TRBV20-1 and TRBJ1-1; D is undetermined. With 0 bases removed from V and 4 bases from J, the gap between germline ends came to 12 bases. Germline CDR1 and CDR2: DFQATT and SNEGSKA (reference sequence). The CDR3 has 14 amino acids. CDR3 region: CSARDLDGSTEAFF. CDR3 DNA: TGCAGTGCTAGAGATCTGGACGGGAGCACTGAAGCTTTCTTT.

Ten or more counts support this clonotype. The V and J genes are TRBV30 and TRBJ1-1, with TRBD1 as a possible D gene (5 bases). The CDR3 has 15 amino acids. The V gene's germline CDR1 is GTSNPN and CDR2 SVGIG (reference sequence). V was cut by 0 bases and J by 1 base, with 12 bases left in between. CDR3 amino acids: CAWSVGGTANTEAFF. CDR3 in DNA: TGTGCCTGGAGTGTCGGCGGGACGGCGAACACTGAAGCTTTCTTT.

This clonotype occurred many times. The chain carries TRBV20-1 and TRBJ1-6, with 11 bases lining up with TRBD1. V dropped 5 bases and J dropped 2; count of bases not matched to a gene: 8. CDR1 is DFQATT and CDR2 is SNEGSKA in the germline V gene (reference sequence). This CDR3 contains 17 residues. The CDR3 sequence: CSAYDRDRGTYNSPLHF. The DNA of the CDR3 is TGCAGTGCTTACGACCGGGACAGGGGGACCTATAATTCACCCCTCCACTTT.

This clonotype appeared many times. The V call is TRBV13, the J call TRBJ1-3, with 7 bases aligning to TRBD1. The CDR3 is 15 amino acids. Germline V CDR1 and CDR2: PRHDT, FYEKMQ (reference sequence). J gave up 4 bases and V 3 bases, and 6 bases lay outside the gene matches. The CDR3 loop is CASSFGRGTGNTIYF. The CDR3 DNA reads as TGTGCCAGCAGCTTTGGCAGGGGGACAGGAAACACCATATATTTT.

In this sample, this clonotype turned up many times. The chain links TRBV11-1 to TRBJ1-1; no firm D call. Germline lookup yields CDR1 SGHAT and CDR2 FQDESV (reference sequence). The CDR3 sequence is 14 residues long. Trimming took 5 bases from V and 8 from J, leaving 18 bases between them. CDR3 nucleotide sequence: TGTGCCAGCAGCCCACGGTTGGGATTGGGGGAAGCTTTCTTT. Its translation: CASSPRLGLGEAFF.

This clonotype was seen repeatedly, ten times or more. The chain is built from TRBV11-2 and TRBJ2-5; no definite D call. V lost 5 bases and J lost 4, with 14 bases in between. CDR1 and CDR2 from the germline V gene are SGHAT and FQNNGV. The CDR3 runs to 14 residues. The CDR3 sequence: CASSPGTARETQYF. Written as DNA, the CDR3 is TGTGCCAGCAGCCCCGGAACGGCAAGAGAGACCCAGTACTTC.

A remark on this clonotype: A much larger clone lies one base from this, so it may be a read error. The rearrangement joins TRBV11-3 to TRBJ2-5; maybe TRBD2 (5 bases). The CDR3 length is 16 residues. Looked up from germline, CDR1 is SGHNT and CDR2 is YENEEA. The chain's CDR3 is CASSSAARRREEAQYF. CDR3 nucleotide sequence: TGTGCCAGCAGCTCAGCGGCGAGGAGACGAGAAGAGGCCCAGTACTTC. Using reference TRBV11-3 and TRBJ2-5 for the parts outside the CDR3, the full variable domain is EAGVVQSPRYKIIEKKQPVAFWCNPISGHNTLYWYLQNLGQGPELLIRYENEEAVDDSQLPKDRFSAERLKGVDSTLKIQPAELGDSAVYLCASSSAARRREEAQYFGPGTRLLVL.

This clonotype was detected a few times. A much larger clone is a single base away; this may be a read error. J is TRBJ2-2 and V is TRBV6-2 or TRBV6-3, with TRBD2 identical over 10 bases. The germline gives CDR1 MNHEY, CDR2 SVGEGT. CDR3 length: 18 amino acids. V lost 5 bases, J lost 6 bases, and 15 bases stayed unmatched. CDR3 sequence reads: CASSLQTLLAGVAGELFF. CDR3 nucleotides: TGTGCCAGCAGTCTCCAAACCTTGCTAGCGGGAGTAGCCGGGGAGCTGTTTTTT.

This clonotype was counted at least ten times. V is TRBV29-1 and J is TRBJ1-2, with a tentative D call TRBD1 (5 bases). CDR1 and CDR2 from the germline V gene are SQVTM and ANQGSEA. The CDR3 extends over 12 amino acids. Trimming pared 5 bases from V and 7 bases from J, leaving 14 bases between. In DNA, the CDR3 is TGCAGCGTTTTTGGTGGGGCGGTTGGCTACACCTTC. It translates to CSVFGGAVGYTF.

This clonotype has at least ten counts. The CDR3 DNA sequence: TGTGCCACAAGCAGGGGGAATAGCAATCAGCCCCAGCATTTT. Amino acid sequence: CATSRGNSNQPQHF. The rearrangement links TRBV19 to TRBJ1-5, with TRBD1 identical over 7 bases. CDR3 length: 14 residues. V shed 10 bases, J shed 0 bases, and the junction held 6 bases outside the gene matches. Germline V gene lookup returns CDR1 LNHDA and CDR2 SQIVND (reference sequence).

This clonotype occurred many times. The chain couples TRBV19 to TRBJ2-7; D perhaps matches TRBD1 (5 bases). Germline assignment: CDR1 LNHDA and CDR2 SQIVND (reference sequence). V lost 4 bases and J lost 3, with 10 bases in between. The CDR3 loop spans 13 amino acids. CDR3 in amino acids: CASSTGHSYEQYF. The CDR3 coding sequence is TGTGCCAGTAGTACAGGACATAGCTACGAGCAGTACTTC.